These 19 T cell receptor beta chains came from one sample sequenced in a study of T cell repertoires in cytomegalovirus infection. Using its own MiXCR run on the reads, TCRdb lists one record per CDR3 protein. The table includes hundreds of thousands of distinct CDR3 sequences, roughly 24% detected once. Sequencing used CD8+ T cells from PBMCs. Source of these receptors: a human donor in good health (CMV status not recorded). Some clones in this sample may be carry-over from other donors' samples.

This clonotype appeared a few times. The chain has TRBV20-1 and TRBJ2-1; unclear D gene. CDR1 is DFQATT, CDR2 SNEGSKA, per germline (reference sequence). The CDR3 covers 12 residues. Trimming removed 6 bases from V and 9 bases from J, with 15 bases in between. CDR3 loop: CSAPFGSSEQFF. CDR3 sequence (DNA): TGCAGTGCCCCCTTCGGTAGCAGTGAGCAGTTCTTC.

This clonotype has ten or more counts. The chain uses TRBV7-9 and TRBJ2-1; D might be TRBD1 (6 bases). CDR1 and CDR2 from the germline V gene are SEHNR and FQNEAQ (reference sequence). The CDR3 has 17 residues. The ends were cut back, 6 bases at V and 1 base at J, with 19 bases in the middle. CDR3 nucleotides: TGTGCCAGCAGGAAGAACCGGGACAAATGGTCCTACAATGAGCAGTTCTTC. It yields the protein CASRKNRDKWSYNEQFF.

This clonotype showed up many times. The rearrangement links TRBV7-2 to TRBJ2-7; D is undetermined. Trimming took 4 bases from V and 0 from J, leaving 7 bases between them. Per the germline V gene, CDR1 is SGHTA and CDR2 is FQGNSA. The length of the CDR3 is 13 residues. DNA of the CDR3: TGTGCCAGCAGCTATACGGTCTCCTACGAGCAGTACGTC. Protein: CASSYTVSYEQYV.

This sequence joins TRBV19 and TRBJ2-5; D not resolved. Germline assignment: CDR1 LNHDA and CDR2 SQIVND (reference sequence). The CDR3 contains 15 residues. V lost 1 base and J lost 5, with 14 bases in between. DNA of the CDR3: TGTGCCAGTAGTATAGGATTAGGGCTAAGTGAGACCCAGTACTTC. It encodes CASSIGLGLSETQYF.

This rearrangement joins TRBV3-1 to TRBJ1-1, with D perhaps TRBD1 (5 bases). The CDR3 sequence is 13 residues long. Germline V gene sequence: CDR1 LGHDT, CDR2 YNNKEL (reference sequence). The V end was cut by 2 bases, the J end by 7 bases, with 11 bases between. CDR3 sequence (DNA): TGTGCCAGCAGCCAAAAAACGGGGGTTGAAGCTTTCTTT. Translation gives CASSQKTGVEAFF.

This clonotype was found a few times. It may be a read error: a sequence one base away is much more abundant. The V and J genes are TRBV11-2 and TRBJ2-2; 8 bases map to TRBD2. The CDR3 loop spans 15 amino acids. Germline V gene sequence: CDR1 SGHAT, CDR2 FQNNGV. J was trimmed by 0 bases and V by 3 bases; bases with no gene match: 0. The CDR3, as DNA: TGTGCCAGCAGCTTTAGCGGGGCGAACACCGGGGAGCTGTTTTTT. This gives the protein CASSFSGANTGELFF.

This clonotype was detected a few times. The V call is TRBV20-1, the J call TRBJ2-7, with D perhaps matching TRBD1 (6 bases). The CDR3 is 13 amino acids. Trimming removed 6 bases from V and 2 bases from J, with 14 bases in between. Per the germline V gene, CDR1 is DFQATT and CDR2 is SNEGSKA (reference sequence). CDR3 sequence: CSALGDTTYEQYV. The CDR3 DNA sequence: TGCAGTGCCTTGGGGGACACGACCTACGAGCAGTACGTC.

A single count supports this clonotype. V and J are TRBV23-1 and TRBJ2-3; no definite D call. TRBV23-1 is designated an ORF whose function remains uncertain. V was clipped by 0 bases and J by 0 bases, with 10 bases between them. This CDR3 region has 16 residues. The CDR3 DNA reads as TGCGCCAGCAGTCAATCGTTCGCCCCAAGCACAGATACGCAGTATTTT. Translated: CASSQSFAPSTDTQYF.

Many counts were recorded for this clonotype. The V gene is TRBV6-2 or TRBV6-3, the J gene TRBJ2-2; 13 bases map to TRBD2. V shed 8 bases, J shed 3 bases, and the junction held 9 bases outside the gene matches. The germline gives CDR1 MNHEY, CDR2 SVGEGT. This CDR3 has 17 residues. CDR3: CASGPLGLAGDTGELFF. Here the CDR3 DNA reads TGTGCCAGCGGACCACTCGGACTAGCGGGGGACACCGGGGAGCTGTTTTTT.

On this clonotype: This may come from a read error, since a much larger clone is one base off. The chain is built from TRBV12-3 or TRBV12-4 and TRBJ2-3, with 7 bases lining up with TRBD2. Trimming cost V 4 bases and J 5 bases; bases outside gene matches: 6. The CDR3 loop spans 14 amino acids. The CDR3 region is CASSSPAGKDTQYF. As DNA, the CDR3 is TGTGCCAGCAGTTCACCAGCGGGGAAAGATACGCAGTATTTT.

The rearrangement uses TRBV14 and TRBJ2-2; D not certain. Germline CDR1 is SGHDN and CDR2 is FVKESK. V dropped 4 bases and J dropped 6 bases, with 9 bases sitting between them. The CDR3 has 13 residues. The CDR3 loop reads CASSLASAGELFF. In DNA form, the CDR3 reads TGTGCCAGCAGCCTTGCTAGTGCCGGGGAGCTGTTTTTT. Together with reference TRBV14 and TRBJ2-2, the CDR3 gives the full variable domain: EAGVTQFPSHSVIEKGQTVTLRCDPISGHDNLYWYRRVMGKEIKFLLHFVKESKQDESGMPNNRFLAERTGGTYSTLKVQPAELEDSGVYFCASSLASAGELFFGEGSRLTVL.

This clonotype appeared a single time. This rearrangement joins TRBV2 to TRBJ2-4; D tentatively reads TRBD1 or TRBD2 (8 bases each). CDR3 length: 14 amino acids. V lost 11 bases, J lost 3 bases, and 17 bases lay in between. Germline lookup yields CDR1 SNHLY and CDR2 FYNNEI. DNA for the CDR3: TGTGCCGCCGAGCGGGGGACAGGCAAAAACATTCAGTACTTC. Residues: CAAERGTGKNIQYF.

This clonotype occurred a few times. This chain uses TRBV5-4 with TRBJ2-5; D not resolved. The germline V gene encodes CDR1 SGHNT and CDR2 YYREEE (reference sequence). Trimming removed 0 bases from V and 1 base from J, with 7 bases in between. This CDR3 has 14 amino acids. CDR3 protein: CASSLGALQETQYF. The CDR3 DNA sequence: TGTGCCAGCAGCTTGGGGGCGCTCCAAGAGACCCAGTACTTC.

The V call is TRBV5-1, the J call TRBJ1-1, with D possibly TRBD1 on 5 matching bases. V lost 0 bases, J lost 1 base, and 10 bases lay in between. The germline gives CDR1 SGHRS, CDR2 YFSETQ. The CDR3 length is 15 residues. The CDR3 bases are TGCGCCAGCAGCTTGGCCGCCCAGGGGAACACTGAAGCTTTCTTT. It translates to CASSLAAQGNTEAFF.

The rearrangement links TRBV5-1 to TRBJ2-1; D is tentatively TRBD1 or TRBD2 (5 bases each). The germline CDR1 and CDR2 sequences are SGHRS and YFSETQ. This CDR3 has 14 amino acids. V lost 3 bases to trimming and J lost 6 bases, with 13 bases between them. The chain's CDR3 is CASSSREGSNEQFF. In DNA form, the CDR3 reads TGCGCCAGCAGCTCCCGCGAGGGGAGCAATGAGCAGTTCTTC.

This clonotype was seen ten or more times. The chain links TRBV11-3 to TRBJ1-1; a possible D gene is TRBD1 (5 bases). This CDR3 region has 14 residues. Germline V gene sequence: CDR1 SGHNT, CDR2 YENEEA. Trimming shortened V by 3 bases and J by 1 base, and 9 bases separated the two germline ends. The chain's CDR3 is CASSFGHPNTEAFF. The CDR3 DNA is TGTGCCAGCAGCTTCGGACACCCGAACACTGAAGCTTTCTTT.

The chain joins TRBV11-2 to TRBJ1-6; D uncertain. Per germline, CDR1 SGHAT and CDR2 FQNNGV. V gave up 2 bases and J gave up 0 bases, with 14 bases separating them. The CDR3 sequence is 18 residues long. The CDR3 DNA sequence: TGTGCCAGCAGCTTATGGGTAAATCGGAGCTCCTATAATTCACCCCTCCACTTT. Encoded protein: CASSLWVNRSSYNSPLHF.

The table lists this clonotype with a few counts. The V call is TRBV7-9, the J call TRBJ2-1; D might be TRBD1 or TRBD2, each matching 5 bases. This CDR3 spans 12 amino acids. Germline CDR1 and CDR2: SEHNR and FQNEAQ (reference sequence). Trimming pared 11 bases from V and 0 bases from J, leaving 8 bases between. The CDR3 reads CALGGSYNEQFF. In nucleotides, the CDR3 is TGTGCCCTTGGGGGCTCCTACAATGAGCAGTTCTTC.

The chain has TRBV11-2 and TRBJ1-1, with D maybe TRBD1 (5 bases). The CDR3 is made up of 14 amino acids. Trimming removed 3 bases at V and 5 bases at J, with 13 bases between. CDR1 and CDR2 from the germline V gene are SGHAT and FQNNGV. CDR3 region: CASSLGGLRTEAFF. In nucleotides, the CDR3 is TGTGCCAGCAGCTTGGGGGGATTGAGGACTGAAGCTTTCTTT. Full variable domain (missing parts from reference TRBV11-2 and TRBJ1-1): EAGVAQSPRYKIIEKRQSVAFWCNPISGHATLYWYQQILGQGPKLLIQFQNNGVVDDSQLPKDRFSAERLKGVDSTLKIQPAKLEDSAVYLCASSLGGLRTEAFFGQGTRLTVV.